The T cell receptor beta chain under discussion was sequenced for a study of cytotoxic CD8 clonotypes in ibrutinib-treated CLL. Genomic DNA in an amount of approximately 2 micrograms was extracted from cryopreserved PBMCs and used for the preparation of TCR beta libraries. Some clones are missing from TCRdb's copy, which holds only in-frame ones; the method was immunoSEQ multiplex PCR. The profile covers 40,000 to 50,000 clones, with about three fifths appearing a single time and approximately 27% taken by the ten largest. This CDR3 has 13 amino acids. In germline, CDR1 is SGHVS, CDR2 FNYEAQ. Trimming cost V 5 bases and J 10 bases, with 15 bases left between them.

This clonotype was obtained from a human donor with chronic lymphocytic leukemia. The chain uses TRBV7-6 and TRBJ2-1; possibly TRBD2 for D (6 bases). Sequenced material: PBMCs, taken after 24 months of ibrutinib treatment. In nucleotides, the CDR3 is TGTGCCAGCAGCCAGGGTCGGGGGTACGAGCAGTTCTTC. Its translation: CASSQGRGYEQFF.